This TCR beta chain was retrieved from a study of T-cell reconstitution after alpha-beta-depleted transplantation in children (TCRdb year 2016). Regarding the complete study: T-cell immune reconstitution after TCRalphabeta/CD19-depleted allogeneic hematopoietic cell transplantation in children was quantitatively tracked in the study by means of TCR repertoire profiling.

The cysteine opens and the phenylalanine closes a CDR3 of 12 amino acids. Only the CDR3 portion is preserved as DNA: 36 bases, with reading frame beginning at the first base. From the germline V gene (reference sequence), CDR1 is DFQATT and CDR2 is SNEGSKA. V sheds 6 bases and J sheds 6 bases, leaving 14 bases between their ends. Libraries were constructed by PCR. Sequencing took place on an Illumina HiSeq 2500. TCR library preparation used molecular barcoding, with unique molecular identifiers applied to normalize quantification of the TCRbeta repertoire. TCRdb reanalyzed the raw reads on its own, using fastp at Q25 for trimming and MiXCR for clone calling, and kept in-frame beta chains. Here each entry gathers all rows of one CDR3 protein and keeps the most common genes and DNA. Present in this sample are 500,000 or so distinct CDR3 sequences, about 33% of which were seen just once. Jointly, the top ten make up under 3% of the sample.

About this clonotype itself: Its binding antigen is unknown. Base qualities are not provided; no much larger clone lies one nucleotide away.

The TCR originated in a human donor who donated a stem cell graft to a child with aplastic anemia. The sequencing used PBMCs from the stem cell graft donor, collected from the stem cell graft. The chain links TRBV20-1 with TRBJ1-1; TRBD1 might be the D gene, on 6 matching bases. The DNA sequence follows: TGCAGTGCCCACCAAGGGGGGGCTGAAGCTTTCTTT. Its amino acids are CSAHQGGAEAFF.